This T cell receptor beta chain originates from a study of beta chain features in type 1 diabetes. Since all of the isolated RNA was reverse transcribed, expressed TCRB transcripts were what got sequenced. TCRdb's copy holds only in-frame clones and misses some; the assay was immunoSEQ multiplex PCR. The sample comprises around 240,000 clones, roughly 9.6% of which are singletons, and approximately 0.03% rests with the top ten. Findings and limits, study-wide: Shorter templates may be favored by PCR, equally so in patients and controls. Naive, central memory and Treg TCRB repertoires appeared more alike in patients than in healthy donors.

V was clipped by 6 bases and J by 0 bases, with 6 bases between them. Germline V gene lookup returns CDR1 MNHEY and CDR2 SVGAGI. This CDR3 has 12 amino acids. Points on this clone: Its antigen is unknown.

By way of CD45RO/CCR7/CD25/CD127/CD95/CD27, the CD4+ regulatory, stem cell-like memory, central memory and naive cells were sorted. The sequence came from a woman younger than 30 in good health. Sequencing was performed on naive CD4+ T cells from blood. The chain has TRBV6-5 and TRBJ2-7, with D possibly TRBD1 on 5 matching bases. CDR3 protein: CASSDSSYEQYF. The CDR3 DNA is TGTGCCAGCAGCGACAGCTCCTACGAGCAGTACTTC.